The rows below give T cell receptor beta chains drawn from one sample of a study of blood T cell repertoires in COVID-19. Repertoires were generated with immunoSEQ multiplex PCR, while TCRdb's copy carries only in-frame clones and drops some. The data show about 160,000 clones, 80% seen once. Sequencing was carried out using PBMCs or T cells enriched from blood (not recorded which). The receptors were sampled from a woman aged 60-75 years who had recovered from COVID-19. Both conserved end residues are part of each CDR3. The D gene is left open where the match is weak. Rows give clone size only sometimes, using once, few, many, or a class for an expanded clone.

j_gene: TRBJ1-1
v_gene: TRBV19
d_gene: NA
len: 15
abundance: NA
CDR3aa: CASSIRPRREAEAFF
CDR3nt: TGTGCCAGTAGTATTCGCCCCAGACGCGAGGCTGAAGCTTTCTTT

j_gene: TRBJ2-2
v_gene: TRBV19
d_gene: TRBD2
len: 16
abundance: NA
CDR3aa: CASSLGLAGTTGELFF
CDR3nt: TGTGCCAGTAGTCTGGGACTAGCGGGAACCACCGGGGAGCTGTTTTTT

j_gene: TRBJ2-7
v_gene: TRBV7-6
d_gene: NA
len: 13
abundance: NA
CDR3aa: CASSAPGRYEQYF
CDR3nt: TGTGCCAGCAGCGCACCCGGTCGCTACGAGCAGTACTTC

j_gene: TRBJ1-4
v_gene: TRBV12-3/TRBV12-4
d_gene: NA
len: 11
abundance: NA
CDR3aa: CASSSGGISLF
CDR3nt: TGTGCCAGCAGTTCCGGCGGGATCAGTTTGTTT

j_gene: TRBJ1-5
v_gene: TRBV11-1
d_gene: TRBD1
len: 16
abundance: NA
CDR3aa: CASSLARPGGHQPQHF
CDR3nt: TGTGCCAGCAGCTTAGCCCGTCCAGGGGGCCATCAGCCCCAGCATTTT

j_gene: TRBJ1-6
v_gene: TRBV5-1
d_gene: NA
len: 15
abundance: NA
CDR3aa: CASSLRQDLDSPLHF
CDR3nt: TGCGCCAGCAGCTTGAGACAGGATTTGGATTCACCCCTCCACTTT

j_gene: TRBJ1-1
v_gene: TRBV3-1/TRBV3-2
d_gene: NA
len: 13
abundance: NA
CDR3aa: CASSLKGVKLAFF
CDR3nt: TGTGCCAGCAGCCTAAAAGGGGTCAAGTTAGCTTTCTTT

j_gene: TRBJ2-4
v_gene: TRBV6-4
d_gene: NA
len: 14
abundance: NA
CDR3aa: CANKGEIAKNIQYF
CDR3nt: TGTGCCAACAAAGGGGAAATAGCCAAAAACATTCAGTACTTC

j_gene: TRBJ2-3
v_gene: TRBV18
d_gene: NA
len: 15
abundance: NA
CDR3aa: CASSPDYSRTDTQYF
CDR3nt: TGTGCCAGCTCACCCGACTACAGCCGCACAGATACGCAGTATTTT

j_gene: TRBJ2-4
v_gene: TRBV12-3/TRBV12-4
d_gene: NA
len: 12
abundance: NA
CDR3aa: CASSLASNIQYF
CDR3nt: TGTGCCAGCAGTTTGGCTTCGAACATTCAGTACTTC

j_gene: TRBJ1-1
v_gene: TRBV4-1
d_gene: NA
len: 15
abundance: NA
CDR3aa: CASSLWGRGDTEAFF
CDR3nt: TGCGCCAGCAGCCTCTGGGGCAGGGGCGACACTGAAGCTTTCTTT

j_gene: TRBJ2-1
v_gene: TRBV5-4
d_gene: TRBD2
len: 18
abundance: once
CDR3aa: CASSSDQHSGGAYNEQFF
CDR3nt: TGTGCCAGCAGCTCGGACCAGCATAGCGGGGGGGCCTATAATGAGCAGTTCTTC

j_gene: TRBJ2-2
v_gene: TRBV5-1
d_gene: NA
len: 16
abundance: NA
CDR3aa: CASSLAFGKRTGELFF
CDR3nt: TGCGCCAGCAGCTTGGCCTTTGGGAAGCGGACCGGGGAGCTGTTTTTT

j_gene: TRBJ1-2
v_gene: TRBV6-1
d_gene: TRBD1
len: 16
abundance: NA
CDR3aa: CASSERGTDPRYGYTF
CDR3nt: TGTGCCAGCAGTGAAAGGGGGACAGATCCCAGGTATGGCTACACCTTC

j_gene: TRBJ1-6
v_gene: TRBV2
d_gene: NA
len: 14
abundance: NA
CDR3aa: CASSESGEGSPLHF
CDR3nt: TGTGCCAGCAGTGAGTCAGGGGAGGGTTCACCCCTCCACTTT

j_gene: TRBJ1-1
v_gene: TRBV10-3
d_gene: NA
len: 13
abundance: NA
CDR3aa: CAISESRDIEAFF
CDR3nt: TGTGCCATCAGTGAGAGTCGGGATATTGAAGCTTTCTTT

j_gene: TRBJ2-3
v_gene: TRBV7-6
d_gene: NA
len: 13
abundance: NA
CDR3aa: CASSPFQLDTQYF
CDR3nt: TGTGCCAGCAGCCCATTCCAATTGGATACGCAGTATTTT

j_gene: TRBJ1-1
v_gene: TRBV7-8
d_gene: NA
len: 15
abundance: NA
CDR3aa: CASSLLATSNTEAFF
CDR3nt: TGTGCCAGCAGCTTATTGGCGACTTCTAACACTGAAGCTTTCTTT

j_gene: TRBJ1-2
v_gene: TRBV10-1
d_gene: NA
len: 13
abundance: few
CDR3aa: CASSESSGYGYTF
CDR3nt: TGCGCCAGCAGTGAGTCGTCAGGCTATGGCTACACCTTC

j_gene: TRBJ1-2
v_gene: TRBV19
d_gene: TRBD1
len: 18
abundance: NA
CDR3aa: CASSSPAGQGKANYGYTF
CDR3nt: TGTGCCAGTAGTAGTCCCGCGGGACAGGGCAAGGCTAACTATGGCTACACCTTC

j_gene: TRBJ1-5
v_gene: TRBV18
d_gene: NA
len: 16
abundance: NA
CDR3aa: CASSPPMWVGDQPQHF
CDR3nt: TGTGCCAGCTCACCACCGATGTGGGTTGGAGATCAGCCCCAGCATTTT

j_gene: TRBJ1-2
v_gene: TRBV28
d_gene: NA
len: 12
abundance: NA
CDR3aa: CASSLSSFGYTF
CDR3nt: TGTGCCAGCAGTTTATCCTCGTTTGGCTACACCTTC

j_gene: TRBJ1-1
v_gene: TRBV2
d_gene: TRBD1
len: 13
abundance: once
CDR3aa: CASRGQGSAEAFF
CDR3nt: TGTGCCAGCAGGGGACAGGGGTCGGCTGAAGCTTTCTTT